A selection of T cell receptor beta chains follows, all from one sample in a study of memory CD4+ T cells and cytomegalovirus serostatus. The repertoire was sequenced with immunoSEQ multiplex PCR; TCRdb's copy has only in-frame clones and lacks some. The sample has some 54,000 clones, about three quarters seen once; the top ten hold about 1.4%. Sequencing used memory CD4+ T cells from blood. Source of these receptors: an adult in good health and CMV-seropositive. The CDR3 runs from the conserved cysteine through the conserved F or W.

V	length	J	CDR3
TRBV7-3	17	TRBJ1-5	CASSLWRGLGSNQPQHF
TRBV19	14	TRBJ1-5	CASSIQAGNQPQHF
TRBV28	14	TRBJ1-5	CASSLVQGGQPQHF
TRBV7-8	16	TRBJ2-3	CASSPLAGVSTDTQYF
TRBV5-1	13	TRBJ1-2	CASSLDPSYGYTF
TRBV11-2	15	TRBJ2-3	CASSLQKTSTDTQYF
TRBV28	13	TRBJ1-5	CASSFSSNQPQHF
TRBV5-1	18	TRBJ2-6	CASSSGQGVRSGANVLTF
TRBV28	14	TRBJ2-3	CASRGRAGRNTQYF
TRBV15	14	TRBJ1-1	CATSREVSVDEAFF
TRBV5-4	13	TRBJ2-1	CASGTNSNNEQFF
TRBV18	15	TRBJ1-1	CASSPAGQRNTEAFF
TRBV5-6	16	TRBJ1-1	CASSLERWGLNTEAFF
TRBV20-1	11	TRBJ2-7	CSARVGTEQYF
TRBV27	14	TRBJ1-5	CASSRQGSNQPQHF
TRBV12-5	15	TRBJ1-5	CASGLVESGNQPQHF
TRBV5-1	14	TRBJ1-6	CASSFEGLNSPLHF
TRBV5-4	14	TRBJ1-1	CASSLAGVGTEAFF
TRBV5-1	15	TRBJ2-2	CASSLGLSNTGELFF
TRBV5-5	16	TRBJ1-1	CASSLGGWMGNTEAFF
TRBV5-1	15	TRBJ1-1	CASSLAGGRQTEAFF
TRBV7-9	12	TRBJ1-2	CASSTTGDGYTF
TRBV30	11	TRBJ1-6	CAWGQDSPLHF
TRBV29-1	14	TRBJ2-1	CSVSGADGRAGQFF
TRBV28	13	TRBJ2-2	CASRDTNTGELFF
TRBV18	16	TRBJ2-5	CASSPGLTTLQETQYF
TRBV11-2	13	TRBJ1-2	CASSETDRGGYTF
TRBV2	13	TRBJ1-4	CASSGGRGEKLFF
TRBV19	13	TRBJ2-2	CASSSWGDGELFF
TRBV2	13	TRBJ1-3	CASYRDRANTIYF
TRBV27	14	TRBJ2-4	CASSFWGAKNIQYF
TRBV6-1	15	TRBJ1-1	CASTRQETSNTEAFF
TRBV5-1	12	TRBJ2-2	CASSLAPGELFF
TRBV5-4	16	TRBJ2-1	CASSLEPSGRYNEQFF
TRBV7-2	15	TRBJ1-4	CASSLGDTRNEKLFF
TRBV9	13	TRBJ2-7	CASSPQGAYEQYF
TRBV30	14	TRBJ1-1	CAWTPSLRYTEAFF
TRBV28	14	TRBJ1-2	CASRIPGQPYGYTF
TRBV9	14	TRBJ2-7	CASSVESGGHEQYF
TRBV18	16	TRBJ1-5	CASSPAAGVSNQPQHF
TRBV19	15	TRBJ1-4	CASSIARTQQVKLFF
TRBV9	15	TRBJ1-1	CASSFGTGLDTEAFF
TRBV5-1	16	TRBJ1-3	CASSPEPGTAGNTIYF